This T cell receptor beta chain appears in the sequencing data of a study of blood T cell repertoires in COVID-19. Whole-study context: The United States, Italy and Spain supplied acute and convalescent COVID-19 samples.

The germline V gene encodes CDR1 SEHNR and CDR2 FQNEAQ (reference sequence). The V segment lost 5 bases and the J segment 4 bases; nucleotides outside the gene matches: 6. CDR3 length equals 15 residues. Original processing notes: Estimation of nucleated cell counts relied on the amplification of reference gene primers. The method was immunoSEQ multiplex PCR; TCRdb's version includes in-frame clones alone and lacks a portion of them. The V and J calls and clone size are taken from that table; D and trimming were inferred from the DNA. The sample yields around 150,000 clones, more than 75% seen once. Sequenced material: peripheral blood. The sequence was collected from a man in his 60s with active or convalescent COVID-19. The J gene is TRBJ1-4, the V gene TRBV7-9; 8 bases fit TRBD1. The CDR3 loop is CASSTPTGVNEKLFF. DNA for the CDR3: TGTGCCAGCAGCACCCCGACAGGGGTTAATGAAAAACTGTTTTTT.